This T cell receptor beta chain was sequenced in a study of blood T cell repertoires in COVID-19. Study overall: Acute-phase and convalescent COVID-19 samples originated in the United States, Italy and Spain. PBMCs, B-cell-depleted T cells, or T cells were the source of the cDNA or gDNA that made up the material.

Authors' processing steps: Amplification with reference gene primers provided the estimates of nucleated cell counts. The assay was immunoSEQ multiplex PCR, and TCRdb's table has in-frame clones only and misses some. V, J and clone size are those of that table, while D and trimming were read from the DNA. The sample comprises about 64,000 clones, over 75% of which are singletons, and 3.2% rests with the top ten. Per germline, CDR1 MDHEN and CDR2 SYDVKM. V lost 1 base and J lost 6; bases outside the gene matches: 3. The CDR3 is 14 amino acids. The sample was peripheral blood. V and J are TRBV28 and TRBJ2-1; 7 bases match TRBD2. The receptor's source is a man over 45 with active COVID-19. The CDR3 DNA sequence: TGTGCCAGCAGTTTATCCGGGACTACCAATGAGCAGTTCTTC. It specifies CASSLSGTTNEQFF. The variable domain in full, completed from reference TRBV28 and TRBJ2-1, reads DVKVTQSSRYLVKRTGEKVFLECVQDMDHENMFWYRQDPGLGLRLIYFSYDVKMKEKGDIPEGYSVSREKKERFSLILESASTNQTSMYLCASSLSGTTNEQFFGPGTRLTVL.